A selection of T cell receptor beta chains follows, all from one sample in a study of shared T cell receptors in the human thymus. Clones were read by immunoSEQ multiplex PCR, and TCRdb kept only the in-frame ones, dropping some. The table records under 700,000 clones, around 78% of them present only once. These data also featured in a second study, about human thymus T cells.

Material for sequencing was thymocytes. These receptors were taken from a boy younger than two with a congenital heart defect. CDR3s include the opening cysteine and the closing phenylalanine or tryptophan. Each record gives: V gene, J gene, CDR3 protein.

TRBV11-3	TRBJ2-7	CASSPGAGAPYEQYF
TRBV2	TRBJ2-7	CASLSRQTSYEQYF
TRBV30	TRBJ2-1	CAWSGGTSGRAKTYNEQFF
TRBV19	TRBJ1-2	CASSTRDRGLVANYGYTF
TRBV6-1	TRBJ2-4	CASSELAGDSIAKNIQYF
TRBV12-5	TRBJ1-1	CASGLPARDKDEAFF
TRBV2	TRBJ1-2	CASRWDRGPRGYTF
TRBV6-5	TRBJ1-5	CASSRGYPGVQPQHF
TRBV15	TRBJ1-4	CATSRELTGGGEKLFF
TRBV4-1	TRBJ2-3	CASSQWGRGLGGTDTQYF
TRBV29-1	TRBJ2-5	CSVDSSRTKETQYF
TRBV10-3	TRBJ1-2	CAISEGRGQGFNYGYTF
TRBV5-8	TRBJ2-5	CASSTGTSGPNGGKETQYF
TRBV5-5	TRBJ1-2	CASSFGQGDDYGYTF
TRBV21-1	TRBJ1-2	CASSLWGGLHATNYGYTF
TRBV25-1	TRBJ2-7	CASSEFATGRYEQYF
TRBV2	TRBJ1-5	CASSEADADSRDSNQPQHF
TRBV11-2	TRBJ1-1	CASSLAMPGRGNTEAFF
TRBV10-3	TRBJ2-1	CAISEGGGSEDEQFF
TRBV4-3	TRBJ1-1	CASSQERGLDTEAFF
TRBV6-1	TRBJ1-5	CASSEGTGYDQPQHF
TRBV9	TRBJ2-1	CASSVEGRTNINEQFF
TRBV7-3	TRBJ2-1	CASSLVGGIQNEQFF
TRBV11-2	TRBJ2-3	CASSLDLSGTDTQYF
TRBV6-1	TRBJ1-1	CASSPDSDTEAFF
TRBV27	TRBJ2-4	CASSLPGLPIQYF
TRBV5-1	TRBJ2-7	CASRGRGPEQYF
TRBV5-4	TRBJ2-7	CASSLARTGDKRGGSYEQYF